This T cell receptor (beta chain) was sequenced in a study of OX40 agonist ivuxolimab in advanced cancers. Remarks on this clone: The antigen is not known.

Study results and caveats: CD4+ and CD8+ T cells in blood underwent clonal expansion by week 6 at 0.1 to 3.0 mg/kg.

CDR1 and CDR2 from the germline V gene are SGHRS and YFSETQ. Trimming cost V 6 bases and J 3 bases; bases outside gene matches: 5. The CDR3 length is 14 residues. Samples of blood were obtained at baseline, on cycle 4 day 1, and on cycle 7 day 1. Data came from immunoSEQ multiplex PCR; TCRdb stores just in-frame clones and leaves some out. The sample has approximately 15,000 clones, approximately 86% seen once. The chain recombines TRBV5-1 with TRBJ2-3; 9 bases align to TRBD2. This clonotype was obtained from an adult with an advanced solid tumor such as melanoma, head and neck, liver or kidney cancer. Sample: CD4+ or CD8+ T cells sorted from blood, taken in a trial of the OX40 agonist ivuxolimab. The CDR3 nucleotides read TGCGCCAGCAATACGGGACTAGCAACAGATACGCAGTATTTT. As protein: CASNTGLATDTQYF.